Listed below are T cell receptor beta chains from one sample, sequenced in a study of shared clonotypes between healthy human individuals. Sequencing was performed with immunoSEQ multiplex PCR; in TCRdb, only in-frame clones are kept and a portion is missing. The sample has approximately 2,000,000 clones, around 93% seen once. Sequences were obtained from naive CD4+ T cells from PBMCs. Receptors originate from a man between 18 and 35 years old in good health. Some clones in this sample may be carry-over from other donors' samples. CDR3s include the opening cysteine and the closing phenylalanine or tryptophan. A D gene is named only where the DNA matches it firmly. The size of a clone is reported for some rows only, either as once, few or many, or as a class for expanded clones.

v_call,j_call,d_call,clone_size,cdr3_aa,cdr3_nt
TRBV2,TRBJ2-7,-,-,CASRGEVYEQYF,TGTGCCAGCAGGGGGGAGGTCTACGAGCAGTACTTC
TRBV28,TRBJ1-1,-,-,CASRGGGANFEAFF,TGTGCCAGCAGGGGGGGAGGGGCAAACTTTGAAGCTTTCTTT
TRBV29-1,TRBJ2-7,-,once,CSVELFTYEQYF,TGCAGCGTTGAACTCTTCACCTACGAGCAGTACTTC
TRBV7-3,TRBJ1-1,-,-,CASSRSKGTEAFF,TGTGCCAGCAGCCGCTCTAAGGGGACTGAAGCTTTCTTT
TRBV6-1,TRBJ2-1,TRBD2,-,CASPPGLAVNEQFF,TGTGCCAGCCCCCCGGGACTAGCGGTAAATGAGCAGTTCTTC
TRBV10-3,TRBJ2-5,TRBD2,-,CAISRLAGEETQYF,TGTGCCATCAGCCGACTAGCGGGGGAAGAGACCCAGTACTTC
TRBV5-1,TRBJ2-2,-,-,CASSLAETGELFF,TGCGCCAGCAGCTTGGCAGAAACCGGGGAGCTGTTTTTT
TRBV5-4,TRBJ2-7,TRBD2,-,CASRLASLGRAGEQYF,TGTGCCAGCAGACTCGCAAGCTTGGGGAGGGCGGGGGAGCAGTACTTC
TRBV5-1,TRBJ1-4,-,-,CASSLRERPAELFF,TGCGCCAGCAGCTTGAGGGAGAGGCCGGCGGAACTGTTTTTT
TRBV19,TRBJ2-7,TRBD2,-,CASSVTSGSPLEQYF,TGTGCCAGTAGTGTCACTAGCGGGAGTCCTCTCGAGCAGTACTTC
TRBV10-3,TRBJ2-5,TRBD2,once,CAISESREGLKTQYF,TGTGCCATCAGTGAGTCGAGGGAGGGCCTGAAGACCCAGTACTTC
TRBV28,TRBJ2-7,TRBD2,-,CASSLYLIGTSGRPYEQYF,TGTGCCAGCAGTTTATATTTAATCGGGACTAGCGGGCGTCCCTACGAGCAGTACTTC
TRBV2,TRBJ1-1,-,-,CASSQYEQGNTEAFF,TGTGCCAGCAGTCAGTATGAACAGGGGAACACTGAAGCTTTCTTT
TRBV29-1,TRBJ1-3,-,-,CSVIWGNSGNTIYF,TGCAGCGTTATTTGGGGAAATTCTGGAAACACCATATATTTT
TRBV30,TRBJ2-3,-,few,CAWSVGTDTQYF,TGTGCCTGGAGTGTTGGCACAGATACGCAGTATTTT
TRBV7-8,TRBJ2-7,TRBD1,-,CASSLRDRGGHEQYF,TGTGCCAGCAGCCTGCGGGACAGGGGGGGCCACGAGCAGTACTTC
TRBV4-3,TRBJ2-1,-,-,CASSTAHWSSEQFF,TGCGCCAGCAGCACTGCCCATTGGTCCAGTGAGCAGTTCTTC
TRBV28,TRBJ2-3,TRBD2,-,CASSSIFTSGSGETQYF,TGTGCCAGCAGCAGCATATTTACTAGCGGGAGTGGAGAGACGCAGTATTTT
TRBV5-6,TRBJ1-1,-,-,CASSSGSNTEAFF,TGTGCCAGCAGCTCTGGCAGTAACACTGAAGCTTTCTTT
TRBV29-1,TRBJ2-7,-,once,CSGAPGPYEQYF,TGCAGCGGTGCGCCCGGTCCCTACGAGCAGTACTTC
TRBV19,TRBJ1-3,-,-,CASRRTESSGNTIYF,TGTGCCAGTAGACGGACAGAGAGCTCTGGAAACACCATATATTTT
TRBV6-1,TRBJ2-7,TRBD2,-,CASRSGGSNLEQYF,TGTGCCAGCAGATCCGGGGGGTCCAACTTGGAGCAGTACTTC